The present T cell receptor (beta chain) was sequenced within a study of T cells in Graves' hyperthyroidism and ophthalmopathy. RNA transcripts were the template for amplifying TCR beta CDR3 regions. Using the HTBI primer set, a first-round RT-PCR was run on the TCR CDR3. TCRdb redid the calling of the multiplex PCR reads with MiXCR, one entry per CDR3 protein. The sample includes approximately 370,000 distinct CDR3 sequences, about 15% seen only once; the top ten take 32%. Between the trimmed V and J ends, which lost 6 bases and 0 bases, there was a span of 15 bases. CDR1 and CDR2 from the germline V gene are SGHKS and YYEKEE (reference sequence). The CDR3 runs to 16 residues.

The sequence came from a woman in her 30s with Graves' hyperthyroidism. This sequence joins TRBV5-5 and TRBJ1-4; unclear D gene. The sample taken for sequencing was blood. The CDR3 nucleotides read TGTGCCAGCACCCGCCGGACGCCGCCAACTAATGAAAAACTGTTTTTT. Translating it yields CASTRRTPPTNEKLFF.